The subject of this entry is one T cell receptor (beta chain). The time point here: patch test 2, 6 weeks after DPC sensitization. Treatment: therapeutic diphenylcyclopropenone sensitization with weekly scalp DPC. Unfractionated whole blood yielded the extracted total RNA. This specimen belongs to a study of human T cells and chemical hapten exposure. The CDR3 consists of 14 residues. Looked up from germline, CDR1 is KGHSH and CDR2 is LQKENI. The V and J ends lost 3 bases and 6 bases respectively, with 13 bases between them. Unique molecular identifiers were attached to individual cDNA molecules during library preparation. MiXCR was run by TCRdb on the RACE reads, yielding one entry per CDR3 protein. The sample contains 35,000 to 50,000 distinct CDR3 sequences, roughly a tenth of which appear only once.

This sequence originates from a young woman with alopecia areata. Some clones in this sample may be carry-over from other donors' samples. The sequenced sample was whole blood, obtained in connection with sensitization to the hapten diphenylcyclopropenone (DPC). The chain joins TRBV18 to TRBJ2-3; a weak D match, TRBD2 (6 bases). Here the CDR3 reads CASSPSGGRDTQYF. In DNA, the CDR3 is TGTGCCAGCTCACCGTCCGGGGGAAGGGATACGCAGTATTTT.